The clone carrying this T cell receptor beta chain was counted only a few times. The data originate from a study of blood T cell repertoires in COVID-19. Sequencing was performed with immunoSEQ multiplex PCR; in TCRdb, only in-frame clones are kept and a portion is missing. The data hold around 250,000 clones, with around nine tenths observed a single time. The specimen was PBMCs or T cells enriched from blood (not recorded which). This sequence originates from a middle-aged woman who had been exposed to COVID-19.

The CDR3 is CASSKDAGPRSGNTIYF. The CDR3 DNA follows: TGTGCCAGCAGCAAAGACGCGGGGCCACGCTCTGGAAACACCATATATTTT. V gene TRBV21-1 combines with J gene TRBJ1-3. TRBV21-1 is a documented pseudogene. The length of the CDR3 is 17 residues.